This T cell receptor beta chain was sequenced in a study of shared clonotypes between healthy human individuals. Looking at the study overall: CD4 naive and CD4 memory each took three plates per donor, while CD8 naive took two and CD8 memory one.

The repertoire was sequenced with immunoSEQ multiplex PCR; TCRdb's copy has only in-frame clones and lacks some. The sample has 1.4 million or so clones, about 98.5% seen once. This CDR3 is 17 amino acids long. The J segment lost 0 bases and the V segment lost 4 bases, leaving 7 bases of the junction unmatched. CDR1 SGHRS and CDR2 YFSETQ come from the germline V gene. The donors, healthy adults who were HIV-negative, had experienced no recent acute infections or vaccinations. Sequenced input: naive CD4+ T cells sorted from blood. The subset denotes: CD45RA+ positively selected. V usage is TRBV5-1 and J usage is TRBJ2-2; 9 bases match TRBD2. This TCR derives from a man aged 25-40 years in good health. The DNA of the CDR3 is TGCGCCAGCAGCCCACGTCTAGCGGGAACGAACACCGGGGAGCTGTTTTTT. As protein: CASSPRLAGTNTGELFF. Filled out from reference TRBV5-1 and TRBJ2-2, the complete variable domain reads KAGVTQTPRYLIKTRGQQVTLSCSPISGHRSVSWYQQTPGQGLQFLFEYFSETQRNKGNFPGRFSGRQFSNSRSEMNVSTLELGDSALYLCASSPRLAGTNTGELFFGEGSRLTVL.